This T cell receptor beta chain emerged from a study of OX40 agonist ivuxolimab in advanced cancers. Trimming took off 5 bases at V and 5 bases at J, with 6 bases between the two ends. CDR1 is SGHNT and CDR2 is YENEEA in the germline V gene. This CDR3 has 12 amino acids. The data were produced by immunoSEQ multiplex PCR, yet TCRdb's version contains in-frame clones alone and is incomplete. This table has over 55,000 clones, roughly nine tenths appearing once. The chain joins TRBV11-3 to TRBJ2-2; D gene uncertain. The TCR sequence derives from an adult with an advanced solid tumor such as melanoma, head and neck, liver or kidney cancer. Material: CD4+ or CD8+ T cells sorted from blood, obtained in a trial of the OX40 agonist ivuxolimab. CDR3 DNA sequence: TGTGCCAGCAGCCTCCGGACCGGGGAGCTGTTTTTT. Protein sequence: CASSLRTGELFF.